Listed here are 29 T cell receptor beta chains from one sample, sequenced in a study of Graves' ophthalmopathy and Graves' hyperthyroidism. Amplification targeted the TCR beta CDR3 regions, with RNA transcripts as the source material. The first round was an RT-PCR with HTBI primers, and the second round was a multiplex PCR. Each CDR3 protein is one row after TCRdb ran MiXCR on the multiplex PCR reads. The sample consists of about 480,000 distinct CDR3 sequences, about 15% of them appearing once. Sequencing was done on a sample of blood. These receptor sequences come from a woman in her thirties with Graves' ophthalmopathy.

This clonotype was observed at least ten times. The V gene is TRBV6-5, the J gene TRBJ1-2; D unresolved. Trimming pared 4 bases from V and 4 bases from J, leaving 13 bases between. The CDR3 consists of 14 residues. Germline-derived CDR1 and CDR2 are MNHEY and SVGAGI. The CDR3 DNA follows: TGTGCCAGCAGTTCCCCGGGGAGAAGCTATGGCTACACCTTC. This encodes CASSSPGRSYGYTF.

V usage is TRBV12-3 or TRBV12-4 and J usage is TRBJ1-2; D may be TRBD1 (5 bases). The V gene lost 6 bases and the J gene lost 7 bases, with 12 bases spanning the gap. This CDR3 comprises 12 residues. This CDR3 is CASRQGESGYTF. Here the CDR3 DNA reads TGTGCCAGCAGACAAGGGGAAAGTGGCTACACCTTC.

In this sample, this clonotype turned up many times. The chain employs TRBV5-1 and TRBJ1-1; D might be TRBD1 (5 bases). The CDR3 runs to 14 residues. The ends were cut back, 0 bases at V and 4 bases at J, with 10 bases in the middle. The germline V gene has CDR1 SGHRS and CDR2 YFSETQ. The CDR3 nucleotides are TGCGCCAGCAGCTTGGATGGGGGAGGCACTGAAGCTTTCTTT. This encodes CASSLDGGGTEAFF.

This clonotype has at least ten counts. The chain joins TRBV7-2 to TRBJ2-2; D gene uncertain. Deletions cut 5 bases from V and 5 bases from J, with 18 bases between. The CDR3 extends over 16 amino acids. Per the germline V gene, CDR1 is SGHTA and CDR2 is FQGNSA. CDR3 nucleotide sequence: TGTGCCAGCAGCCTTACCGTGCCTGGGGTTACCGGGGAGCTGTTTTTT. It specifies CASSLTVPGVTGELFF.

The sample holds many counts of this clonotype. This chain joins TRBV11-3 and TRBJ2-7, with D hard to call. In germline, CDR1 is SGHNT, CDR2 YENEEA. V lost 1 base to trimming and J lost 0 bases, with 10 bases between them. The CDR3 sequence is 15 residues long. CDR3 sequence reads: CASSLGIGFSYEQYF. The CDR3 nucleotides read TGTGCCAGCAGCTTAGGCATAGGTTTCTCCTACGAGCAGTACTTC.

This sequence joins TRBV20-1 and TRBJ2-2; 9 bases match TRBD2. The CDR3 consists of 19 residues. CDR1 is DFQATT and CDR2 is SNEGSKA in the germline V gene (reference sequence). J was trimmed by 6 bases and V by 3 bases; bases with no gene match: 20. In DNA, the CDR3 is TGCAGTGCTAGGGGACAGCTGTATAGGGGGACTAGCATTTCCGGGGAGCTGTTTTTT. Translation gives CSARGQLYRGTSISGELFF.

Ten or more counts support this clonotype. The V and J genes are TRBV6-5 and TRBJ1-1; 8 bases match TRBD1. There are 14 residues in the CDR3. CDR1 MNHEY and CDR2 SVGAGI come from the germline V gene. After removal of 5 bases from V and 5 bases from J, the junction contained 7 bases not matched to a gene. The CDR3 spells CASSNRQGWTEAFF. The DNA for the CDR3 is TGTGCCAGCAGTAACCGACAGGGGTGGACTGAAGCTTTCTTT.

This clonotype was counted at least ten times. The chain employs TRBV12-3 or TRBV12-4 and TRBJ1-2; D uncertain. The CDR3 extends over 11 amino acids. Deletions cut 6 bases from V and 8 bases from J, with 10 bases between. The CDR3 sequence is CASSLGRGYTF. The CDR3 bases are TGTGCCAGCAGCCTCGGTAGGGGCTACACCTTC.

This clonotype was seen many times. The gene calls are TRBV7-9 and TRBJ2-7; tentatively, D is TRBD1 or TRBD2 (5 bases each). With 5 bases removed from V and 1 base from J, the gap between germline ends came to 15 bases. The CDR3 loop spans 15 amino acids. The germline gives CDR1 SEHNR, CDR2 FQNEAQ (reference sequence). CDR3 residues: CASSKPGPTSYEQYF. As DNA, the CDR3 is TGTGCCAGCAGCAAGCCGGGACCGACGTCCTACGAGCAGTACTTC.

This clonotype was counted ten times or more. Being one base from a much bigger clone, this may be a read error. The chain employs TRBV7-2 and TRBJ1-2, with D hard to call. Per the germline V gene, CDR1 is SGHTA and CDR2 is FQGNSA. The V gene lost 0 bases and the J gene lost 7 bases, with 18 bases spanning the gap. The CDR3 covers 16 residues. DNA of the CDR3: TGTGCCAGCAGCTTAGCAACCGGGAGGAGGTCTTTTGGCTACACCTTC. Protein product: CASSLATGRRSFGYTF.

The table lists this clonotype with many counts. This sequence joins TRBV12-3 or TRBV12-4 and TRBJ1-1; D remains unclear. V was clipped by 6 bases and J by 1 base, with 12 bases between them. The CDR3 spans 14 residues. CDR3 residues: CASRESGRNTEAFF. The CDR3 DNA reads TGTGCCAGCAGAGAAAGCGGACGGAACACTGAAGCTTTCTTT.

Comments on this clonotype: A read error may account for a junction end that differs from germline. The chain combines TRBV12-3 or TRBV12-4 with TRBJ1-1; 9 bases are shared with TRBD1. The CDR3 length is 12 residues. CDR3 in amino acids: CATPRQGGEGFF. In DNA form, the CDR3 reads TGTGCCACCCCGCGACAGGGGGGCGAAGGTTTCTTT.

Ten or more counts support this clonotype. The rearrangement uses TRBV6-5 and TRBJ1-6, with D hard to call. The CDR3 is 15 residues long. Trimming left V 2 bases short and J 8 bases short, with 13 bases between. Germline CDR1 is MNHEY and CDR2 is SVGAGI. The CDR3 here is CASSYRGREDSPLHF. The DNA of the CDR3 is TGTGCCAGCAGTTACCGCGGGAGAGAGGATTCACCCCTCCACTTT.

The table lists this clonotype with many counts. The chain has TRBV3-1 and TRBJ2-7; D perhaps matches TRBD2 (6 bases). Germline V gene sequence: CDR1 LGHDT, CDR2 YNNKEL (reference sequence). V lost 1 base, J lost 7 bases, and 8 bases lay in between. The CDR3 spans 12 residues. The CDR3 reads CASSQGGGEQYF. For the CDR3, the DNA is TGTGCCAGCAGCCAAGGGGGAGGAGAGCAGTACTTC.

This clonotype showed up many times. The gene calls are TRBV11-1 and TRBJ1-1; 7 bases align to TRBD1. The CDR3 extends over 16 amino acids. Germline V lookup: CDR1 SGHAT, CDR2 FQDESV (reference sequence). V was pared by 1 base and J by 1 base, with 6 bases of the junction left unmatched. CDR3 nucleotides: TGTGCCAGCAGCTTAGGGTCCGGGACAGAGAACACTGAAGCTTTCTTT. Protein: CASSLGSGTENTEAFF.

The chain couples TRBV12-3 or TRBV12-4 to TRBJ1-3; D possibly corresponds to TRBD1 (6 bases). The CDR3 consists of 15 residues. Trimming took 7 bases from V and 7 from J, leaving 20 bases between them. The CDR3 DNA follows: TGTGCCAGCAACCAAAGAGGGGGAAGTTGGAACACCATATATTTT. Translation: CASNQRGGSWNTIYF.

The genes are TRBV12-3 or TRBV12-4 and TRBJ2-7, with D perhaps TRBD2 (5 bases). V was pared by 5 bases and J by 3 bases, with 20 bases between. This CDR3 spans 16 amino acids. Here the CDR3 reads CASSPLPEAEIYEQYF. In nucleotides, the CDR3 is TGTGCCAGCAGTCCCCTCCCGGAGGCCGAAATCTACGAGCAGTACTTC.

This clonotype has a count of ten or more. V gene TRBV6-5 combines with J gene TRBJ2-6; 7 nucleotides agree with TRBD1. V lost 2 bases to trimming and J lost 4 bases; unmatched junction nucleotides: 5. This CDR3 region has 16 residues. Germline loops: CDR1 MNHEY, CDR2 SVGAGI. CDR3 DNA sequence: TGTGCCAGCAGTTACCAGACAGGGCTCGGGGCCAACGTCCTGACTTTC. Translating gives CASSYQTGLGANVLTF.

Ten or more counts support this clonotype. CDR3 DNA sequence: TGTGCCAGCAGTTTATCGAAAGGAAAATCCCACTACGAGCAGTACTTC. Residues: CASSLSKGKSHYEQYF. The gene calls are TRBV27 and TRBJ2-7; D remains unclear. This CDR3 region has 16 residues. V was shortened by 0 bases and J by 3 bases, with 15 bases between the two germline ends. Germline V CDR1 and CDR2: MNHEY, SMNVEV (reference sequence).

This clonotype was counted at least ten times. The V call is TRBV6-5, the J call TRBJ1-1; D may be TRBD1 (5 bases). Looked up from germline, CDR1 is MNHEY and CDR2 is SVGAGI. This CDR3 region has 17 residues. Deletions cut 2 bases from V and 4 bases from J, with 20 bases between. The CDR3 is CASSYMLAGWGPTEAFF. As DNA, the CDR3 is TGTGCCAGCAGTTACATGCTGGCAGGGTGGGGCCCCACTGAAGCTTTCTTT.

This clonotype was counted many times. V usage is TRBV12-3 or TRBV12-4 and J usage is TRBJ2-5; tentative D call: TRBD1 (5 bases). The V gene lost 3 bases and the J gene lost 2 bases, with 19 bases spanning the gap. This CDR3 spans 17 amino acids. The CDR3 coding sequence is TGTGCCAGCAGTTTCCGTTCTGGGGCCAAAAAACAAGAGACCCAGTACTTC. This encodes CASSFRSGAKKQETQYF.

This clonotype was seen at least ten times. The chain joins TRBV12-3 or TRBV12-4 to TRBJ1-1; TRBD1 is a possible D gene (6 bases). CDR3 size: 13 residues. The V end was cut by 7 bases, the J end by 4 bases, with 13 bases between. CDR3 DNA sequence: TGTGCCAGCAACGTCAGGGGTGGCACTGAAGCTTTCTTT. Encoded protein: CASNVRGGTEAFF.

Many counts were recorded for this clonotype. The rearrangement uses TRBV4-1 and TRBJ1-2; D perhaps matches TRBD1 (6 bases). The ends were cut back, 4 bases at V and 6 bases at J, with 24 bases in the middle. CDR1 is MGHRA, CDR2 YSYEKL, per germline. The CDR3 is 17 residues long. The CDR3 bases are TGCGCCAGCAGCCTCATGGGCGGGACATGCTCAGGGCATGGCTACACCTTC. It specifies CASSLMGGTCSGHGYTF.

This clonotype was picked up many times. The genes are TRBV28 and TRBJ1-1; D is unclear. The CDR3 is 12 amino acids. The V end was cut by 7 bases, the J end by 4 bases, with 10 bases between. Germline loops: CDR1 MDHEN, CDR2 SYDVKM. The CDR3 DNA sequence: TGTGCCAGCACCCTATTGAGCACTGAAGCTTTCTTT. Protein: CASTLLSTEAFF.

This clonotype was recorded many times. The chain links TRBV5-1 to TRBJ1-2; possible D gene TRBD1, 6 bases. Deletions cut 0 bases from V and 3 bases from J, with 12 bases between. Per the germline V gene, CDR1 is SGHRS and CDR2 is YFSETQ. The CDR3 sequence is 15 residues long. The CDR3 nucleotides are TGCGCCAGCAGCTTGGAATCGGGGGCTCACTATGGCTACACCTTC. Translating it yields CASSLESGAHYGYTF. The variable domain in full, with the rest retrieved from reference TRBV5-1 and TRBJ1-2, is KAGVTQTPRYLIKTRGQQVTLSCSPISGHRSVSWYQQTPGQGLQFLFEYFSETQRNKGNFPGRFSGRQFSNSRSEMNVSTLELGDSALYLCASSLESGAHYGYTFGSGTRLTVV.

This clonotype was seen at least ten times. CDR3 protein: CASSLDRATNYGYTF. CDR3 DNA sequence: TGTGCCAGCAGTTTAGACAGGGCCACCAACTATGGCTACACCTTC. This chain connects TRBV27 to TRBJ1-2, with 7 bases that match TRBD1. Germline lookup yields CDR1 MNHEY and CDR2 SMNVEV (reference sequence). The CDR3 spans 15 residues. V was pared by 2 bases and J by 2 bases, with 5 bases of the junction left unmatched.

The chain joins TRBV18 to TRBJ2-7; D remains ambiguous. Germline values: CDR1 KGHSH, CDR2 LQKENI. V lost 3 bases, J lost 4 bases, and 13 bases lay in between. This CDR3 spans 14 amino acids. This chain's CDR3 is CASSPYTDHYEQYF. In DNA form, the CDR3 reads TGTGCCAGCTCACCCTACACGGATCATTACGAGCAGTACTTC.

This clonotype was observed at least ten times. This CDR3 is CSAVMNTEAFF. For the CDR3, the DNA is TGCAGTGCGGTAATGAACACTGAAGCTTTCTTT. The V and J genes are TRBV20-1 and TRBJ1-1; D call uncertain. The V and J ends lost 6 bases and 0 bases respectively, with 5 bases between them. The CDR3 length is 11 residues. Germline loops: CDR1 DFQATT, CDR2 SNEGSKA (reference sequence).

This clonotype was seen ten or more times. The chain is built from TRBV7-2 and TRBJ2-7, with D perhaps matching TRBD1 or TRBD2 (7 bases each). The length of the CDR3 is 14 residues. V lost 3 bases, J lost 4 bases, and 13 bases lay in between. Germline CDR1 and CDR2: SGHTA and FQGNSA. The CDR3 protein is CASSFYRGLYEQYF. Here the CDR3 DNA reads TGTGCCAGCAGCTTCTACAGGGGACTATACGAGCAGTACTTC.